The 8 T cell receptor beta chains below come from one sample, sequenced in a study of blood T cell repertoires in COVID-19. Measured with immunoSEQ multiplex PCR; TCRdb has only the in-frame clones, and not every one. This table holds more than 300,000 clones, around 92% found once. Sequenced: PBMCs or T cells enriched from blood (not recorded which). The receptors stem from a woman in her 30s who had recovered from COVID-19.

The chain couples TRBV4-1 to TRBJ2-6; D is uncertain. The CDR3 loop spans 17 amino acids. Looked up from germline, CDR1 is MGHRA and CDR2 is YSYEKL. Trimming shortened V by 2 bases and J by 1 base, and 12 bases separated the two germline ends. CDR3 protein: CASSQRLETSGANVLTF. CDR3 nucleotide sequence: TGCGCCAGCAGCCAACGACTCGAAACGTCTGGGGCCAACGTCCTGACTTTC.

The V call is TRBV29-1, the J call TRBJ1-1; 7 nucleotides match TRBD1. Germline V gene sequence: CDR1 SQVTM, CDR2 ANQGSEA. The CDR3 is 13 residues long. Losses at the gene ends were 5 bases for V and 10 bases for J; bases not matched to a gene: 13. The CDR3 spells CSVNVGDRTGAFF. The CDR3 DNA reads TGCAGCGTTAACGTAGGGGACAGAACGGGAGCTTTCTTT.

The chain carries TRBV6-6 and TRBJ2-1; the match to TRBD2 covers 12 bases. The junction had 22 bases not matched to a gene; V was cut back by 5 bases and J by 5 bases. The CDR3 length is 21 residues. CDR1 and CDR2 (germline): MNHNY, SVGAGI (reference sequence). CDR3 DNA sequence: TGTGCCAGCAGTCTACGTGGAACAGGGGGCCGGACTAGCGGGAACCACAATGAGCAGTTCTTC. Amino acid sequence: CASSLRGTGGRTSGNHNEQFF.

The V and J genes are TRBV14 and TRBJ2-7; 8 nucleotides line up with TRBD1. After removal of 1 base from V and 3 bases from J, the junction contained 11 bases not matched to a gene. This CDR3 has 17 amino acids. Germline loops: CDR1 SGHDN, CDR2 FVKESK. The CDR3 here is CASSQAQDREGIYEQYF. The CDR3 DNA follows: TGTGCCAGCAGCCAAGCCCAGGACAGGGAAGGGATCTACGAGCAGTACTTC.

This clone was found once. The chain couples TRBV5-1 to TRBJ2-2; tentatively, D is TRBD2 (5 bases). Per germline, CDR1 SGHRS and CDR2 YFSETQ. This CDR3 is 14 amino acids long. The V and J ends lost 3 bases and 6 bases respectively, with 12 bases between them. The CDR3 here is CASSYYEGSGELFF. The CDR3 nucleotides are TGCGCCAGCAGCTACTACGAGGGTTCCGGGGAGCTGTTTTTT.

The rearrangement uses TRBV7-9 and TRBJ1-6, with 7 bases lining up with TRBD1. V trimming: 5 bases; J trimming: 5 bases; junction bases outside the gene matches: 3. This CDR3 contains 14 residues. Per the germline V gene, CDR1 is SEHNR and CDR2 is FQNEAQ (reference sequence). The CDR3 region has the DNA TGTGCCAGCAGCACGGGACAGAATAATTCACCCCTCCACTTT. It codes for CASSTGQNNSPLHF.

The gene calls are TRBV24-1 and TRBJ2-3; 8 bases match TRBD1. The CDR3 runs 15 residues. The ends lost 7 bases at V and 2 bases at J; junction bases unmatched: 7. CDR1 is KGHDR, CDR2 SFDVKD, per germline. This CDR3 reads CATSQTGDNTDTQYF. The CDR3 region has the DNA TGTGCCACCAGCCAGACAGGGGACAACACAGATACGCAGTATTTT.

CDR3 in DNA: TGTGCCAGCAGTTACGACCCGGGTAACAACTATGGCTACACCTTC. Encoded protein: CASSYDPGNNYGYTF. The chain couples TRBV6-6 to TRBJ1-2; D call uncertain. The CDR3 extends over 15 amino acids. V lost 2 bases to trimming and J lost 2 bases, with 12 bases between them. In germline, CDR1 is MNHNY, CDR2 SVGAGI (reference sequence).